Listed below are T cell receptor beta chains from one sample, sequenced in a study of T cell responses to AZD1222 COVID-19 vaccine. Profiled with immunoSEQ multiplex PCR; TCRdb holds only in-frame clones, not every one. Of some 170,000 clones listed, around 89% are singletons. Sequencing used peripheral blood, obtained 28 days after the second AZD1222 dose. Receptor source: an adult who received the AZD1222 COVID-19 vaccine. The CDR3 runs from the conserved cysteine through the conserved F or W. D genes are given only for firm matches. Size tells how often a clone was seen (once, few, many) or the class of an expanded clone, and some rows leave it out.

j_call clone_size v_call d_call cdr3_aa cdr3_nt
TRBJ2-2 . TRBV12-3/TRBV12-4 . CASKRGSTGELFF TGTGCCAGCAAACGGGGATCCACCGGGGAGCTGTTTTTT
TRBJ1-6 . TRBV4-3 . CASSPVSSYNSPLHF TGCGCCAGCAGCCCTGTGAGCTCCTATAATTCACCCCTCCACTTT
TRBJ1-2 . TRBV6-1 . CASSEDPFGGYGYTF TGTGCCAGCAGTGAAGATCCCTTCGGCGGCTATGGCTACACCTTC
TRBJ1-3 . TRBV6-2/TRBV6-3 TRBD1 CASSYEEGQGARNTIYF TGTGCCAGCAGTTACGAAGAAGGACAGGGGGCGCGGAACACCATATATTTT
TRBJ1-1 . TRBV19 . CASSIKGDTEAFF TGTGCCAGTAGTATTAAGGGTGACACTGAAGCTTTCTTT
TRBJ2-5 . TRBV3-1/TRBV3-2 . CASSQDRPLAYQETQYF TGTGCCAGCAGCCAAGATAGGCCCTTGGCCTACCAAGAGACCCAGTACTTC
TRBJ1-1 few TRBV10-3 TRBD1 CASEDRGTEAFF TGTGCCTCGGAGGACAGGGGGACTGAAGCTTTCTTT
TRBJ2-7 . TRBV7-9 TRBD1 CASSHSTGTGGYEQYF TGTGCCAGCAGCCACTCCACCGGGACAGGGGGTTACGAGCAGTACTTC
TRBJ2-3 . TRBV28 . CASSPTGQGTQYF TGTGCCAGCAGCCCGACAGGTCAAGGTACGCAGTATTTT
TRBJ1-1 once TRBV11-1 . CASSLDRNTEAFF TGTGCCAGCAGTCTGGACAGGAACACTGAAGCTTTCTTT
TRBJ2-7 . TRBV2 . CASTPTAYEQYF TGTGCCAGCACTCCAACGGCCTACGAGCAGTACTTC
TRBJ1-2 . TRBV29-1 TRBD1 CSVGTGGDGYTF TGCAGCGTTGGGACAGGGGGCGACGGCTACACCTTC
TRBJ1-2 once TRBV27 TRBD1 CASSPQGGSGYTF TGTGCCAGCAGTCCACAGGGGGGCAGTGGCTACACCTTC
TRBJ1-5 once TRBV2 . CASSEYSGGKGGNQPQHF TGTGCCAGCAGTGAATACTCGGGGGGAAAGGGAGGCAATCAGCCCCAGCATTTT
TRBJ1-1 . TRBV5-1 TRBD1 CASSLVTGQGTEAFF TGCGCCAGCAGCTTGGTTACGGGACAGGGTACTGAAGCTTTCTTT
TRBJ1-1 once TRBV7-9 . CASSLELMGAEAFF TGTGCCAGCAGCTTAGAATTAATGGGTGCGGAAGCTTTCTTT
TRBJ2-7 . TRBV29-1 . CSVEGPPGDEYEQYF TGCAGCGTTGAAGGCCCCCCAGGGGATGAGTACGAGCAGTACTTC
TRBJ2-7 . TRBV29-1 . CSVEGHSYEQYF TGCAGCGTTGAAGGACACTCCTACGAGCAGTACTTC
TRBJ2-3 . TRBV5-1 TRBD1 CASSFRDRDTQYF TGCGCCAGCAGCTTTAGGGACAGAGATACGCAGTATTTT